What follows are 9 T cell receptor beta chains derived from one specimen sequenced in a study of cytomegalovirus exposure and HLA in healthy donors. The PCR was carried out with 60 Vbeta primers and 13 Jbeta primers. Libraries were prepared by immunoSEQ multiplex PCR; TCRdb keeps only in-frame clonotypes and omits some of them. The table shows about 110,000 clones, with roughly 80% occurring only once. Sequencing was done on a sample of PBMCs. These receptor sequences come from a man aged 30-40 years in good health and CMV-seropositive.

The genes are TRBV10-3 and TRBJ1-4; D perhaps matches TRBD1 (5 bases). Germline V gene lookup returns CDR1 ENHRY and CDR2 SYGVKD. CDR3 length: 12 amino acids. The V and J ends lost 8 bases and 4 bases respectively, with 8 bases between them. The CDR3 loop reads CAIRGGNEKLFF. Here the CDR3 DNA reads TGTGCCATCCGGGGGGGTAATGAAAAACTGTTTTTT.

This chain connects TRBV5-1 to TRBJ2-1, with 8 positions matching TRBD2. Germline V gene data show CDR1 as SGHRS and CDR2 as YFSETQ. V lost 4 bases to trimming and J lost 8 bases; unmatched junction nucleotides: 11. The CDR3 runs 15 residues. This CDR3 is CASSRGGLRGDEQFF. The CDR3 nucleotides read TGCGCCAGCAGCCGCGGGGGGTTGAGGGGGGATGAGCAGTTCTTC.

The chain employs TRBV9 and TRBJ2-7, with TRBD2 identical over 14 bases. In germline, CDR1 is SGDLS, CDR2 YYNGEE. V lost 4 bases, J lost 2 bases, and 17 bases stayed unmatched. The CDR3 covers 20 residues. The CDR3 sequence is CASSPQVVIGLAGGAYEQYF. CDR3 coding DNA: TGTGCCAGCAGCCCACAAGTTGTTATTGGACTAGCGGGGGGCGCCTACGAGCAGTACTTC.

In its sample, this clone was seen a few times. The junction does not match germline at one end; this may be a read error. This sequence joins TRBV7-9 and TRBJ1-4; 7 nucleotides line up with TRBD1. CDR1 and CDR2 (germline): SEHNR, FQNEAQ (reference sequence). This CDR3 comprises 15 residues. The CDR3 DNA reads as TGTTCCAGCAGCCCTGCACGGACAGGAAGTGAAAAACTGTTTTTT. Protein product: CSSSPARTGSEKLFF.

The genes are TRBV5-1 and TRBJ2-7; D possibly corresponds to TRBD2 (6 bases). Germline V gene sequence: CDR1 SGHRS, CDR2 YFSETQ. CDR3 length equals 14 residues. V was shortened by 1 base and J by 4 bases, with 12 bases between the two germline ends. CDR3 nucleotides: TGCGCCAGCAGCTTGCGGGGGTCTGGGTACGAGCAGTACTTC. As protein: CASSLRGSGYEQYF.

This clone was picked up a small number of times. Written as DNA, the CDR3 is TGTGCCAGCAGTGAAGTCACTAGCGGGGGAGAGACCCAGTACTTC. This translates into CASSEVTSGGETQYF. V gene TRBV2 combines with J gene TRBJ2-5; 11 bases map to TRBD2. CDR3 length equals 15 residues. Germline trimming cut 1 base from V and 4 bases from J; bases unmatched to any gene: 2. The germline CDR1 and CDR2 sequences are SNHLY and FYNNEI.

This chain uses TRBV7-6 with TRBJ1-2; 9 nucleotides line up with TRBD1. CDR3 size: 15 residues. Looked up from germline, CDR1 is SGHVS and CDR2 is FNYEAQ. V lost 5 bases, J lost 6 bases, and 10 bases stayed unmatched. CDR3: CASSLGQGLPNGYTF. The CDR3 DNA follows: TGTGCCAGCAGCCTCGGACAGGGGTTGCCAAATGGCTACACCTTC.

This clone occurred a few times. This chain joins TRBV28 and TRBJ1-1; D is possibly TRBD1 (6 bases). V dropped 5 bases and J dropped 0 bases, with 10 bases sitting between them. The CDR3 contains 14 residues. Germline V CDR1 and CDR2: MDHEN, SYDVKM. CDR3 nucleotides: TGTGCCAGCAGTGGGACACCATTGAACACTGAAGCTTTCTTT. This sequence encodes CASSGTPLNTEAFF.

For this clone: One junction end does not reproduce the germline sequence, and a read error may be involved. The rearrangement uses TRBV9 and TRBJ2-6; TRBD1 might be the D (5 bases). The CDR3 runs to 18 residues. Germline V gene data show CDR1 as SGDLS and CDR2 as YYNGEE. Here the CDR3 reads CASSVATPRSSGANGLTF. CDR3 nucleotides: TGTGCCAGCAGCGTAGCTACCCCTCGAAGCTCTGGGGCCAACGGCCTGACTTTC.